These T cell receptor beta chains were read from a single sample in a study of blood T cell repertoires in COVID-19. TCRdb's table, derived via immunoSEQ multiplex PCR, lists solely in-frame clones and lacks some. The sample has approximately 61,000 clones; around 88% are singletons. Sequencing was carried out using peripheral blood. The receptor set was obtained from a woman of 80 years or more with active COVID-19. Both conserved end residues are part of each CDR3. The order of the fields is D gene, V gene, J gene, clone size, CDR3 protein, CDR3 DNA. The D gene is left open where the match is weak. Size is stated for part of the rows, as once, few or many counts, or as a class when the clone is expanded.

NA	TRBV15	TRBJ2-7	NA	CATSRDQGLYF	TGTGCCACCAGCAGAGATCAGGGTCTGTACTTC
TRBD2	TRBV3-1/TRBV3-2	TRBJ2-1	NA	CASSQGRASGGVDEQFF	TGTGCCAGCAGCCAAGGGCGGGCTAGCGGGGGGGTTGATGAGCAGTTCTTC
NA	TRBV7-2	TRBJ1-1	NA	CASSLEFSAEAFF	TGTGCCAGCAGCTTAGAGTTCTCGGCTGAAGCTTTCTTT
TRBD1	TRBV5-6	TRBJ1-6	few	CASSYPGQGKGPLHF	TGTGCCAGCTCTTATCCGGGACAGGGGAAAGGACCCCTCCACTTT
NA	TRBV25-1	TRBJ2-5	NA	CASSWTTSTETQYF	TGTGCCAGCAGTTGGACTACCTCTACGGAGACCCAGTACTTC
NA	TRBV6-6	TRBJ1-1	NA	CASGEGRTEAFF	TGTGCCAGCGGGGAGGGGAGAACTGAAGCTTTCTTT
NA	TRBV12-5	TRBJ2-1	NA	CASADQGNEQFF	TGTGCTAGTGCCGATCAGGGCAATGAGCAGTTCTTC
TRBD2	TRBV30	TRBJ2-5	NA	CASAGRAGQETQYF	TGTGCCTCGGCGGGCCGAGCGGGGCAAGAGACCCAGTACTTC
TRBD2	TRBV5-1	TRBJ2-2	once	CASSRDGRLAGGPGTGELFF	TGCGCCAGCAGCCGGGACGGACGACTAGCGGGGGGGCCGGGCACCGGGGAGCTGTTTTTT
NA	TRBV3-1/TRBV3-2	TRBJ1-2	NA	CASSPAASTAGGYTF	TGTGCCAGCAGCCCCGCCGCTTCCACTGCAGGGGGCTACACCTTC
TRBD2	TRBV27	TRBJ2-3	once	CASSHRLAGADTDTQYF	TGTGCCAGCAGTCATCGACTAGCGGGGGCCGACACAGATACGCAGTATTTT
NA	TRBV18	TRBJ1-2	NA	CASSPTLLDGLYGYTF	TGTGCCAGCTCACCGACATTATTGGACGGACTCTATGGCTACACCTTC